The TCR beta chain described here comes from a study of T cell clonotyping in hematopoietic cell transplantation. Study findings and constraints: At the given depth, recipient repertoires were over 95% de novo clonotypes. Broader posttransplant TCR repertoire diversity was predicted by graft donor and pretransplant recipient Inverse Simpson Index values. Recipient TCR diversity dropped after transplant; expanded clonotypes rose from day 30 to 180.

In regard to this clone: Antigen unknown.

The CDR3 has 13 amino acids. Trimming shortened V by 3 bases and J by 1 base, and 6 bases separated the two germline ends. CDR1 is LNHNV and CDR2 is YYDKDF in the germline V gene (reference sequence). TCRdb keeps only in-frame clones here, not all; method: immunoSEQ multiplex PCR. The sample contains about 44,000 clones, 94% of which appear only once. The TCR was taken from a woman aged 45-65 years in good health. Some clones in this sample may be carry-over from other donors' samples. The chain couples TRBV15 to TRBJ1-1; no firm D call. Sequencing was done on a sample of peripheral blood mononuclear cells. The CDR3 protein is CATSSRWNTEAFF. DNA of the CDR3: TGTGCCACCAGCAGCCGGTGGAACACTGAAGCTTTCTTT. Combining the CDR3 with reference TRBV15 and TRBJ1-1 gives the whole variable domain DAMVIQNPRYQVTQFGKPVTLSCSQTLNHNVMYWYQQKSSQAPKLLFHYYDKDFNNEADTPDNFQSRRPNTSFCFLDIRSPGLGDTAMYLCATSSRWNTEAFFGQGTRLTVV.